The present T cell receptor (beta chain) was sequenced within a study of CD8 T cells in ankylosing spondylitis. Overall study results and limits: Past studies reported some motif variants in reactive arthritis synovial fluid and blood. Matched ankylosing spondylitis synovial fluid reportedly showed significant enrichment of disease-linked clones. The disease-linked clones had a CD8+ phenotype and low blood frequencies. Ankylosing spondylitis blood appeared to carry a characteristic TCR beta motif of several highly homologous variants.

CDR3 length equals 13 residues. The germline V and J ends were trimmed by 3 bases and 2 bases, with 7 bases remaining between them. Germline lookup yields CDR1 SGHTA and CDR2 FQGTGA. This clonotype has a count of ten or more. What it binds is unknown. Researchers built TCR beta libraries using quantitative 5'-RACE with molecular barcodes. TCRdb analysed the 5' RACE reads with MiXCR anew, one entry per CDR3 protein. The sample carries some 700,000 distinct CDR3 sequences, roughly 19% recorded once. The receptor was derived from a male donor with ankylosing spondylitis. V is TRBV7-3 and J is TRBJ1-1; D gene unclear. Sequencing was performed on blood, either unsorted or a sorted T cell fraction (not recorded which). The chain's CDR3 is CASSFRQNTEAFF. CDR3 DNA: TGTGCCAGCAGCTTTCGACAAAACACTGAAGCTTTCTTT.